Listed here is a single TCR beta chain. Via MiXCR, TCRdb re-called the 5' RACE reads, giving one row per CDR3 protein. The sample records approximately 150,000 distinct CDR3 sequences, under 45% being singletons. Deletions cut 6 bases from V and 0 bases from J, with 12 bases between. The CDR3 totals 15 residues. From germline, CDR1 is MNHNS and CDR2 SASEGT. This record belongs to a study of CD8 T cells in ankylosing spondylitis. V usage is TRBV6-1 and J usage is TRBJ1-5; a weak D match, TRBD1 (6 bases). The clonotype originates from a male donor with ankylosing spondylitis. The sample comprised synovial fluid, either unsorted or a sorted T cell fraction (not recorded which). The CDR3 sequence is CASSADSHSNQPQHF. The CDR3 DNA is TGTGCCAGCAGCGCGGACAGCCATAGCAATCAGCCCCAGCATTTT.